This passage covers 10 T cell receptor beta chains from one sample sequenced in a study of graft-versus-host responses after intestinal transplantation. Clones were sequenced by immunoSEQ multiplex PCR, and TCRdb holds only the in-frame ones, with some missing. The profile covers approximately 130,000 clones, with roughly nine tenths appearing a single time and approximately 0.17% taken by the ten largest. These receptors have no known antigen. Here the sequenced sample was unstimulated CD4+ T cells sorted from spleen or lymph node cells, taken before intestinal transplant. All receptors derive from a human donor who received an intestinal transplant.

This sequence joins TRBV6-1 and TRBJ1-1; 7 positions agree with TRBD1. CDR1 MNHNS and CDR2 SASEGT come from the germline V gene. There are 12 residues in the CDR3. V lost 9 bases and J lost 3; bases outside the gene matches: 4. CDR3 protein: CASRGQHTEAFF. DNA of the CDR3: TGTGCCAGTCGGGGACAGCACACTGAAGCTTTCTTT.

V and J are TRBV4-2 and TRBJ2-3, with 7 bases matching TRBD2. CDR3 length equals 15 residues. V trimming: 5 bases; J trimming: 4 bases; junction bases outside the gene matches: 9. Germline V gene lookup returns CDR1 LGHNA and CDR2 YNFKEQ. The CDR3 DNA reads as TGTGCCAGCAGCGACCCGGGACTAAAGGCAGATACGCAGTATTTT. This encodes CASSDPGLKADTQYF.

In nucleotides, the CDR3 is TGTGCCAGCAGTTATATACCAGACGGGGAGCAGTACTTC. Amino acids: CASSYIPDGEQYF. The rearrangement joins TRBV7-2 to TRBJ2-7; D uncertain. Germline V gene data show CDR1 as SGHTA and CDR2 as FQGNSA. Trimming removed 6 bases at V and 7 bases at J, with 16 bases between. CDR3 length: 13 amino acids.

CDR3 DNA sequence: TGTGCCAGCAGTGGTGACAGGGGTTATGGCTACACCTTC. Its protein product is CASSGDRGYGYTF. J is TRBJ1-2 and V is TRBV6-5; 8 bases are a match to TRBD1. CDR1 MNHEY and CDR2 SVGAGI come from the germline V gene. The CDR3 extends over 13 amino acids. After removal of 5 bases from V and 5 bases from J, the junction contained 4 bases not matched to a gene.

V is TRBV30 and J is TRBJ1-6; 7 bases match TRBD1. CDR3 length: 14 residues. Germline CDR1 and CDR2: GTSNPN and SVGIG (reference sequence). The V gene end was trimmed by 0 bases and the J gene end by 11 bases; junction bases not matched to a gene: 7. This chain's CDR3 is CAWSVRSGGTPLHF. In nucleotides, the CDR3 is TGTGCCTGGAGTGTACGATCAGGGGGGACACCCCTCCACTTT. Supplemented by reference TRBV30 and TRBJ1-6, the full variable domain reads SQTIHQWPATLVQPVGSPLSLECTVEGTSNPNLYWYRQAAGRGLQLLFYSVGIGQISSEVPQNLSASRPQDRQFILSSKKLLLSDSGFYLCAWSVRSGGTPLHFGNGTRLTVT.

CDR3 in DNA: TGCGCCAGCAGCGCCGGACAGGGGTTGAAGACCCAGTACTTC. It encodes CASSAGQGLKTQYF. The chain links TRBV5-1 to TRBJ2-5; 9 bases line up with TRBD1. The germline gives CDR1 SGHRS, CDR2 YFSETQ. V dropped 4 bases and J dropped 6; count of bases not matched to a gene: 7. CDR3 size: 14 residues.

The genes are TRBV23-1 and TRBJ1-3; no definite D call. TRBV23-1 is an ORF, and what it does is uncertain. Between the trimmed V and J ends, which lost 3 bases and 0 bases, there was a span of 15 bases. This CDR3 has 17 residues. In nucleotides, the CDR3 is TGCGCCAGCAGTCAGTGGGGTCGGCGTGACTCTGGAAACACCATATATTTT. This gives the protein CASSQWGRRDSGNTIYF.

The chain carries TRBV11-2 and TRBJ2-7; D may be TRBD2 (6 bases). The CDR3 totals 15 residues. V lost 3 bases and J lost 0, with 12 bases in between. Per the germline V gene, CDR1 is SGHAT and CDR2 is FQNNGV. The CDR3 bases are TGTGCCAGCAGCTTTGGCGGGACGGACTCCTACGAGCAGTACTTC. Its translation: CASSFGGTDSYEQYF. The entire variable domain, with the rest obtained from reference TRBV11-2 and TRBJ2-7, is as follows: EAGVAQSPRYKIIEKRQSVAFWCNPISGHATLYWYQQILGQGPKLLIQFQNNGVVDDSQLPKDRFSAERLKGVDSTLKIQPAKLEDSAVYLCASSFGGTDSYEQYFGPGTRLTVT.

The CDR3 loop is CASRFLGTTLGNEQFF. Here the CDR3 DNA reads TGCGCCAGCAGATTTCTAGGGACTACTCTAGGCAATGAGCAGTTCTTC. This chain joins TRBV5-1 and TRBJ2-1; TRBD2 aligns across 7 bases. V was pared by 5 bases and J by 6 bases, with 14 bases of the junction left unmatched. The germline V gene encodes CDR1 SGHRS and CDR2 YFSETQ. CDR3 length: 16 residues.

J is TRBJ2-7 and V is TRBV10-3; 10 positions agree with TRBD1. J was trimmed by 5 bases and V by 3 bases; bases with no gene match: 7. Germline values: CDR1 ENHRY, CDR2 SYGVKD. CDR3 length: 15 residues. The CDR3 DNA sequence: TGTGCCATCAGTGACGTCGGGACAGGGGACCACGAGCAGTACTTC. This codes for CAISDVGTGDHEQYF.